This T cell receptor (beta chain) was sequenced in a study of CD8+ T cells in alopecia areata. Overall study results and limits: Higher clonality and more expanded CD8+ clones appeared in lesional than normal scalp. Patients shared TCRs less clearly than mice did, possibly for HLA-related reasons.

The CDR3 spans 18 residues. Trimming left V 0 bases short and J 0 bases short, with 15 bases between. Germline V gene data show CDR1 as SGHTA and CDR2 as FQGNSA. This clone appeared a few times. Its antigen is as yet unknown. PBMCs, the starting material, were the source of sorted CD4+ and CD8+ T cells. It was cDNA, reverse transcribed from extracted RNA, that served as the sequencing template. The method was immunoSEQ multiplex PCR; TCRdb's version includes in-frame clones alone and lacks a portion of them. The table records about 140,000 clones, around 54% of them present only once. This receptor was identified in a human donor in good health. The rearrangement uses TRBV7-2 and TRBJ2-1, with D tentatively TRBD2 (6 bases). Sequences were obtained from CD4+ T cells sorted from blood. CDR3 in DNA: TGTGCCAGCAGCTTAGCGGGCGGGACCAAGAGCTCCTACAATGAGCAGTTCTTC. It is translated as CASSLAGGTKSSYNEQFF.